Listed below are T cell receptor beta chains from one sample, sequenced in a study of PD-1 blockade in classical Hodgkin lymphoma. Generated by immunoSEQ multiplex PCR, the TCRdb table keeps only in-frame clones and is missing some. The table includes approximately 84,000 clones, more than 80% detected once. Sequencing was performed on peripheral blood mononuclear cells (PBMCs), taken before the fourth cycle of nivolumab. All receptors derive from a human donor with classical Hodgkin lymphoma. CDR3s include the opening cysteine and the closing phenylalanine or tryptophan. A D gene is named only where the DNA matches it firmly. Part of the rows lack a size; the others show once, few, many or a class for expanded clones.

cdr3_nt: TGTGCCAGCAGTTTCGGGACAGGGTACAATGAGCAGTTCTTC
cdr3_aa: CASSFGTGYNEQFF
clone_size: NA
d_call: TRBD1
j_call: TRBJ2-1
v_call: TRBV27

cdr3_nt: TGTGCCATCAGTGAGTCGGCCGCGGAAGCTTTCTTT
cdr3_aa: CAISESAAEAFF
clone_size: NA
d_call: NA
j_call: TRBJ1-1
v_call: TRBV10-3

cdr3_nt: TGTGCCAGCAGCTTGGAGGGACAGAAAAATCAGCCCCAGCATTTT
cdr3_aa: CASSLEGQKNQPQHF
clone_size: once
d_call: TRBD1
j_call: TRBJ1-5
v_call: TRBV5-8

cdr3_nt: TGCGCCAGCAGCCTCGGGACTAGCTACACCGGGGAGCTGTTTTTT
cdr3_aa: CASSLGTSYTGELFF
clone_size: NA
d_call: TRBD2
j_call: TRBJ2-2
v_call: TRBV5-1

cdr3_nt: TGTGCCAGCAGTTACTCAACGGCAGGCTCGGGGGAAAAACTGTTTTTT
cdr3_aa: CASSYSTAGSGEKLFF
clone_size: NA
d_call: NA
j_call: TRBJ1-4
v_call: TRBV6-5

cdr3_nt: TGTGCCAGCAGTGAAAGGGCAGGGGAGGGTGAAAAACTGTTTTTT
cdr3_aa: CASSERAGEGEKLFF
clone_size: NA
d_call: NA
j_call: TRBJ1-4
v_call: TRBV6-1

cdr3_nt: TGTGCCAGTAGTCCCCGGGCTTACACTGAAGCTTTCTTT
cdr3_aa: CASSPRAYTEAFF
clone_size: NA
d_call: NA
j_call: TRBJ1-1
v_call: TRBV19

cdr3_nt: TGTGCCAGCAGCCAAGGGGGACAGGTCTACTATGGCTACACCTTC
cdr3_aa: CASSQGGQVYYGYTF
clone_size: NA
d_call: TRBD1
j_call: TRBJ1-2
v_call: TRBV7-9

cdr3_nt: TGCGCCAGCAGCCAGGGCCGGGTGGAGGACGCGGCCTACGAGCAGTACTTC
cdr3_aa: CASSQGRVEDAAYEQYF
clone_size: NA
d_call: NA
j_call: TRBJ2-7
v_call: TRBV4-3

cdr3_nt: TGCGCCAGCAGCTTGGTGGGCACTAGCGGGCCAGATACGCAGTATTTT
cdr3_aa: CASSLVGTSGPDTQYF
clone_size: NA
d_call: TRBD2
j_call: TRBJ2-3
v_call: TRBV5-1

cdr3_nt: TGTGCCAGCAGCCAACAAGCAGGTCCGTATGGCTACACCTTC
cdr3_aa: CASSQQAGPYGYTF
clone_size: NA
d_call: NA
j_call: TRBJ1-2
v_call: TRBV14

cdr3_nt: TGTGCCACCAGCAGAGATCAGGGTCAGGTCACCGGGGAGCTGTTTTTT
cdr3_aa: CATSRDQGQVTGELFF
clone_size: NA
d_call: NA
j_call: TRBJ2-2
v_call: TRBV15

cdr3_nt: TGTGCCTGGAGCCCGGGAGGCTATGGCTACACCTTC
cdr3_aa: CAWSPGGYGYTF
clone_size: NA
d_call: NA
j_call: TRBJ1-2
v_call: TRBV30

cdr3_nt: TGCGCCAGCAGCTTGGTGGGTTCGGAGACCCAGTACTTC
cdr3_aa: CASSLVGSETQYF
clone_size: NA
d_call: NA
j_call: TRBJ2-5
v_call: TRBV5-1

cdr3_nt: TGTGCCAGCAGCTTGGAGGTGGGAGTCGTAATCGAGCAGTACTTC
cdr3_aa: CASSLEVGVVIEQYF
clone_size: NA
d_call: NA
j_call: TRBJ2-7
v_call: TRBV5-4

cdr3_nt: TGTGCCTGGAGTCTCAGGGGCAATCAGCCCCAGCATTTT
cdr3_aa: CAWSLRGNQPQHF
clone_size: NA
d_call: NA
j_call: TRBJ1-5
v_call: TRBV30

cdr3_nt: TGTGCCAGTAGCGAGGGTACATCTAATGAAAAACTGTTTTTT
cdr3_aa: CASSEGTSNEKLFF
clone_size: NA
d_call: NA
j_call: TRBJ1-4
v_call: TRBV19

cdr3_nt: TGTGCCAGCAGCCGGACTAGCGGGAGTAAGGAGTCGCAGTATTTT
cdr3_aa: CASSRTSGSKESQYF
clone_size: NA
d_call: TRBD2
j_call: TRBJ2-3
v_call: TRBV7-9

cdr3_nt: TGTGCCAGCAGCCCGGCAGGGTCTGGAAACACCATATATTTT
cdr3_aa: CASSPAGSGNTIYF
clone_size: NA
d_call: NA
j_call: TRBJ1-3
v_call: TRBV7-3

cdr3_nt: TGTGCCAGCAGCCCCCCGGGCCGGGGAAGGGGAGCGAACACCGGGGAGCTGTTTTTT
cdr3_aa: CASSPPGRGRGANTGELFF
clone_size: NA
d_call: NA
j_call: TRBJ2-2
v_call: TRBV5-4

cdr3_nt: TGTGCCAGCAGCAAAGGGTTAGGAGACAACTACGAGCAGTACTTC
cdr3_aa: CASSKGLGDNYEQYF
clone_size: NA
d_call: NA
j_call: TRBJ2-7
v_call: TRBV21-1

cdr3_nt: TGTGCCAGTAGTATTCAGGAAGTAGGAGATACGCAGTATTTT
cdr3_aa: CASSIQEVGDTQYF
clone_size: NA
d_call: NA
j_call: TRBJ2-3
v_call: TRBV19

cdr3_nt: TGCAGCGTTGACCCAAGGGGTAACACCGGGGAGCTGTTTTTT
cdr3_aa: CSVDPRGNTGELFF
clone_size: NA
d_call: NA
j_call: TRBJ2-2
v_call: TRBV29-1

cdr3_nt: TGTGCCAGCAGCCCTCTAGCGGGAGGTGGGGGCGAGCAGTACTTC
cdr3_aa: CASSPLAGGGGEQYF
clone_size: NA
d_call: TRBD2
j_call: TRBJ2-7
v_call: TRBV7-2

cdr3_nt: TGTGCCAGCAACGAGCAAAGGGGTGGCTACACCTTC
cdr3_aa: CASNEQRGGYTF
clone_size: NA
d_call: NA
j_call: TRBJ1-2
v_call: TRBV2

cdr3_nt: TGTGCCAGTAGTATTCAGGGAAGCAATCAGCCCCAGCATTTT
cdr3_aa: CASSIQGSNQPQHF
clone_size: once
d_call: NA
j_call: TRBJ1-5
v_call: TRBV19

cdr3_nt: TGTGCCAGCAGCTTAGCCTTGCAGGGTATCCCAGATACGCAGTATTTT
cdr3_aa: CASSLALQGIPDTQYF
clone_size: NA
d_call: NA
j_call: TRBJ2-3
v_call: TRBV7-6

cdr3_nt: TGTGCCAGCAGGGGGACAGGGGGGGCCTACGAGCAGTACTTC
cdr3_aa: CASRGTGGAYEQYF
clone_size: NA
d_call: TRBD1
j_call: TRBJ2-7
v_call: TRBV28

cdr3_nt: TGTGCCAGCAGCTTAGGGCTAGCGGGCAATGAGCAGTTCTTC
cdr3_aa: CASSLGLAGNEQFF
clone_size: once
d_call: TRBD2
j_call: TRBJ2-1
v_call: TRBV7-7

cdr3_nt: TGTGCCTGCAAACTAGGCAGGGAGGGAAACACCATATATTTT
cdr3_aa: CACKLGREGNTIYF
clone_size: NA
d_call: NA
j_call: TRBJ1-3
v_call: TRBV2

cdr3_nt: TGCGCCAGCAGCTTAGCGTTAGGGAACACTGAAGCTTTCTTT
cdr3_aa: CASSLALGNTEAFF
clone_size: NA
d_call: NA
j_call: TRBJ1-1
v_call: TRBV5-1